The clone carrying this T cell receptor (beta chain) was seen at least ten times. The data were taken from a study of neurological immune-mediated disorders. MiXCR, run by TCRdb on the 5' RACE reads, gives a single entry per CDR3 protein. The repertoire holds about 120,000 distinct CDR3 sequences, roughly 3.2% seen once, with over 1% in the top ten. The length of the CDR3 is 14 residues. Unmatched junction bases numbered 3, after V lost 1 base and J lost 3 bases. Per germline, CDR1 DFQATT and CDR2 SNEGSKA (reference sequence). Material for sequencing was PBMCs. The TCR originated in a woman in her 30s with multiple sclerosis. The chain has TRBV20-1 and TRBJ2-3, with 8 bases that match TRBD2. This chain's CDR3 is CSARVAGKTDTQYF. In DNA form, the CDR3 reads TGCAGTGCTAGAGTAGCGGGGAAGACAGATACGCAGTATTTT.